This T cell receptor beta chain was retrieved from a study of MAIT cells during Salmonella Paratyphi A infection (dated by TCRdb to about 2017). According to the study, the label for this sample's time point signals: healthy control first sampling. Using flow cytometry, MAIT cells, defined as Valpha7.2+ CD161+ T cells, were identified and sorted. Laboratory volunteers or leukocyte cones from the national blood and transplant service were used as healthy adult controls. For RNA extraction, 5,000 to 10,000 MAIT cells from each sample were sorted straight into RNAqueous-Micro lysis buffer. To control for MAIT repertoire stability, healthy controls who were not challenged were sampled two times, approximately 3 weeks apart. Lymphoprep gradient centrifugation was used to isolate peripheral blood mononuclear cells from blood samples and leukocyte cones. A BD FACSAria Fusion or BD FACSAria III sorter was used for cell sorting.

General conclusions and limits of the study: Diagnosed volunteers showed more expansion or contraction among top five MAIT clonotypes than healthy controls (around 0.57 versus 0.12), suggesting infection-driven repertoire reshaping. Although the availability of volunteer samples limited sample sizes, the sizes were judged adequate for detecting differences between groups. MAIT cell TRBV usage was oligoclonal with a preference for TRBV20 and TRBV6, and infection did not appear to change this usage.

As to this clonotype: The target of this receptor is not known. No much larger clone is present one base from it, and per-base qualities are unavailable.

The protocol used for the library was 5' RACE. TCRbeta was amplified in two PCR rounds using Phusion High-Fidelity polymerase, and the primers carried sample-specific barcodes. To build the TCRbeta libraries, template-switch cDNA synthesis was carried out using SMARTScribe reverse transcriptase along with a TRBC-specific primer. The barcoded samples were pooled and then prepared using the NEBNext Ultra DNA Library Prep Kit for Illumina. The libraries were sequenced on an Illumina MiSeq using the MiSeq reagent kit v2, 300 cycles. As for the original processing: Jemultiplexer demultiplexed the reads by barcode, and MiTCR with default parameters aligned the reads. Non-functional sequences were filtered out with VDJtools, and clonotypes were defined by amino acid sequence, with frequencies based on assigned sequence reads. In the clonal space homeostasis analysis, clonotypes were binned by frequency as over-represented (0.05-1), large, medium and small. The public sequencing data were trimmed at Q25 with fastp and processed into clonotypes with MiXCR by TCRdb, which kept only in-frame beta chains. Rows with a matching CDR3 protein are joined into one entry that keeps the most common DNA and genes. None of the V and J calls come from the authors' own analysis; TCRdb made them. For this sample the table gives hundreds of distinct CDR3 sequences, of which 35% to 45% were detected only once. The ten largest clones represent roughly three fifths of the sample.

V and J are truncated by 2 bases and 2 bases respectively, leaving an intervening sequence of 10 bases. Counted from cysteine to phenylalanine, this CDR3 has 14 amino acids. CDR3 DNA only is kept here, 42 bases in frame from base 1. CDR1 MNHEY and CDR2 SMNVEV are derived from the germline V gene (reference sequence). The sequence derives from an adult in good health. Sequenced sample: MAIT cells from blood. The V gene is TRBV27 and the J gene is TRBJ2-7; a tentative D call is TRBD1 (5 bases match). CDR3 protein: CASSLGAGAYEQYF. The DNA sequence follows: TGTGCCAGCAGTTTAGGGGCAGGAGCCTACGAGCAGTACTTC.